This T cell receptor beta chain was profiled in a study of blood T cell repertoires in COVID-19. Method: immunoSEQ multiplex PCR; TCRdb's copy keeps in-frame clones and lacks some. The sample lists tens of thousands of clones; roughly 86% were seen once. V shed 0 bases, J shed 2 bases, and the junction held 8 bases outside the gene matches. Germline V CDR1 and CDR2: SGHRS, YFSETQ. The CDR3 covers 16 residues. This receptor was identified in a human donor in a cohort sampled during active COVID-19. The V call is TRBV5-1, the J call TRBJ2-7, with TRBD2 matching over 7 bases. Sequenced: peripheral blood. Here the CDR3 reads CASSLESGTKPYEQYF. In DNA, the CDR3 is TGCGCCAGCAGCTTGGAATCAGGGACTAAACCCTACGAGCAGTACTTC. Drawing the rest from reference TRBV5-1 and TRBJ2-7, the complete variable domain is KAGVTQTPRYLIKTRGQQVTLSCSPISGHRSVSWYQQTPGQGLQFLFEYFSETQRNKGNFPGRFSGRQFSNSRSEMNVSTLELGDSALYLCASSLESGTKPYEQYFGPGTRLTVT.